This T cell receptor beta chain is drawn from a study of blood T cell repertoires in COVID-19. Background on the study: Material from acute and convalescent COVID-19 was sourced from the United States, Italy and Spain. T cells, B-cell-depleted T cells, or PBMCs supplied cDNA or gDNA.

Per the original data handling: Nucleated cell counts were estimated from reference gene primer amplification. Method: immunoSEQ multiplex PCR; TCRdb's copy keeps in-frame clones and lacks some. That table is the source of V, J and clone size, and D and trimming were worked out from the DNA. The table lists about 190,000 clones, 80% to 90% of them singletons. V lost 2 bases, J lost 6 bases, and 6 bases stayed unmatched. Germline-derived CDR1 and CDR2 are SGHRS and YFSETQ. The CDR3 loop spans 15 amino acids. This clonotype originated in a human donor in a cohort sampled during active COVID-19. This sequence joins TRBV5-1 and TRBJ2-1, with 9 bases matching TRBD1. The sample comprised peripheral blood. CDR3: CASSLGGQGLNEQFF. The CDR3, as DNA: TGCGCCAGCAGCTTAGGGGGACAGGGCCTCAATGAGCAGTTCTTC.